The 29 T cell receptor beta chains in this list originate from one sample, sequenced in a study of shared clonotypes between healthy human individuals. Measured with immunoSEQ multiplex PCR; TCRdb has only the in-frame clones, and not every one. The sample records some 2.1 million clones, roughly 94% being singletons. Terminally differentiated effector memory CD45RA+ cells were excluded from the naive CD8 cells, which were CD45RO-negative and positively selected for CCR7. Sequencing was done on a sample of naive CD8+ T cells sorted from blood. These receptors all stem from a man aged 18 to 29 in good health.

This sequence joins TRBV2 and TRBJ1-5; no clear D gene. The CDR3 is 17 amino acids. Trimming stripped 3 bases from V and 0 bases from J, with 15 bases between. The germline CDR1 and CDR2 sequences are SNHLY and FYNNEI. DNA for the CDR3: TGTGCCAGCAGTGATATGGACGGTATTAATAGCAATCAGCCCCAGCATTTT. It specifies CASSDMDGINSNQPQHF.

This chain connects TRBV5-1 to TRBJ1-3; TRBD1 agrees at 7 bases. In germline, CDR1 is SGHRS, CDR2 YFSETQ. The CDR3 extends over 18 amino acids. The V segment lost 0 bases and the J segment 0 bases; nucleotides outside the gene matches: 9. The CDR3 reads CASSLEDGGGLSGNTIYF. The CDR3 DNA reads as TGCGCCAGCAGCTTGGAGGATGGAGGGGGCCTCTCTGGAAACACCATATATTTT.

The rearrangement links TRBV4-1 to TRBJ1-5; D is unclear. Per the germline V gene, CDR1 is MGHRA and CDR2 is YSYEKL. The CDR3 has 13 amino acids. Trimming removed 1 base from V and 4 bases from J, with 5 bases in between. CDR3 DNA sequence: TGCGCCAGCAGCCAAGGGGAGAATCAGCCCCAGCATTTT. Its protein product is CASSQGENQPQHF.

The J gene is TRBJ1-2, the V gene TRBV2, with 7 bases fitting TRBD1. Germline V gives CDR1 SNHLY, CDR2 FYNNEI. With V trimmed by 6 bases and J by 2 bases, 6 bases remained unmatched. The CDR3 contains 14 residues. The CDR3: CASSLGQANYGYTF. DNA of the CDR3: TGTGCCAGCAGCCTCGGACAGGCCAACTATGGCTACACCTTC.

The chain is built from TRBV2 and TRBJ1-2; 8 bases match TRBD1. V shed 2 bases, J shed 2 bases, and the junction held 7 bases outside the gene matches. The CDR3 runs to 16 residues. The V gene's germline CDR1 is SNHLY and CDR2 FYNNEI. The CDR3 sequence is CASSESLGQENYGYTF. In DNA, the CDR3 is TGTGCCAGCAGTGAATCCTTGGGACAGGAGAACTATGGCTACACCTTC.

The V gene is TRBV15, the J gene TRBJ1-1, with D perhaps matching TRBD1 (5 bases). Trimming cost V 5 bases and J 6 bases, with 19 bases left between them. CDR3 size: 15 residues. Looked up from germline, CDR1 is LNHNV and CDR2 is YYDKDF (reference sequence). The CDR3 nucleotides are TGTGCCACCAGCGCCCGGACAAGCGCCTACGCTGAAGCTTTCTTT. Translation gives CATSARTSAYAEAFF.

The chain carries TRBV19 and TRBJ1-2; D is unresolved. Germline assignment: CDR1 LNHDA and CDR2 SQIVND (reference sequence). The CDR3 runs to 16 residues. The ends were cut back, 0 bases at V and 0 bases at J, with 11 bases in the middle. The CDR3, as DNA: TGTGCCAGTAGTATAGATACTGAGCGGGCTAACTATGGCTACACCTTC. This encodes CASSIDTERANYGYTF.

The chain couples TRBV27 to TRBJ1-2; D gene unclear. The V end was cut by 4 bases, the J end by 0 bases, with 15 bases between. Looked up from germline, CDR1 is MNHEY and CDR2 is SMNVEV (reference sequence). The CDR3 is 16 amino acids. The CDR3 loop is CASSSDQTGTNYGYTF. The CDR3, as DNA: TGTGCCAGCAGTTCAGACCAGACGGGGACTAACTATGGCTACACCTTC.

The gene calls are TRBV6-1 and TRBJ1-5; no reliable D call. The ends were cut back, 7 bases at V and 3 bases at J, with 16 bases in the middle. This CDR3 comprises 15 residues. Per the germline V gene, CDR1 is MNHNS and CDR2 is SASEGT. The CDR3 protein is CASIVDISYNQPQHF. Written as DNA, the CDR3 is TGTGCCAGCATCGTAGACATTTCCTACAATCAGCCCCAGCATTTT.

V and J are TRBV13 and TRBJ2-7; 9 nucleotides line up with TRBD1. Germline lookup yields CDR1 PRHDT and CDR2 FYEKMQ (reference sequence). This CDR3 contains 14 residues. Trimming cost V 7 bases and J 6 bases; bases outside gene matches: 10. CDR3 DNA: TGTGCCAGCACCTTGTACAGGGGGCAAAGCGAGCAGTACTTC. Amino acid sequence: CASTLYRGQSEQYF.

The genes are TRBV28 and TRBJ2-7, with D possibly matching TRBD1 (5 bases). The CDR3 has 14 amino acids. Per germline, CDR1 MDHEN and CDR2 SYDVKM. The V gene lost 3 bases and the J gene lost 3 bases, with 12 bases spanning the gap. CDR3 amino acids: CASSLQGTNYEQYF. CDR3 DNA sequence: TGTGCCAGCAGTTTGCAGGGTACGAACTACGAGCAGTACTTC.

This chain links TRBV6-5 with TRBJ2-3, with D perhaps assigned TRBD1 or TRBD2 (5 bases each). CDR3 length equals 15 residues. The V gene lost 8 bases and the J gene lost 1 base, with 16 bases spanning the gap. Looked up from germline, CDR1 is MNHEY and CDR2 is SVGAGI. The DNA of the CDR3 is TGTGCCAGCTCGACCGGGGCTCAAGGCACAGATACGCAGTATTTT. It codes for CASSTGAQGTDTQYF.

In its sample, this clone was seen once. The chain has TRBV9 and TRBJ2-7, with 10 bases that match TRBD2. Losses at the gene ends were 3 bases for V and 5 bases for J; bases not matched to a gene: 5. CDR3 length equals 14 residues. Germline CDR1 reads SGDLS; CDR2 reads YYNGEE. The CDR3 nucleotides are TGTGCCAGCAGCGATAGCGGGAGGAATGACGAGCAGTACTTC. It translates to CASSDSGRNDEQYF. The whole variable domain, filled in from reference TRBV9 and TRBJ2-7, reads DSGVTQTPKHLITATGQRVTLRCSPRSGDLSVYWYQQSLDQGLQFLIQYYNGEERAKGNILERFSAQQFPDLHSELNLSSLELGDSALYFCASSDSGRNDEQYFGPGTRLTVT.

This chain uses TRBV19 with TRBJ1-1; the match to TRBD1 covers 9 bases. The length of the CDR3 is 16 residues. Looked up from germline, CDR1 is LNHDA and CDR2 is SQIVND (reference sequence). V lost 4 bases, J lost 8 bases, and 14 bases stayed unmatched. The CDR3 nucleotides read TGTGCCAGTAGTAGTATAGACCGGGGACAGGGCCCAGAAGCTTTCTTT. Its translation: CASSSIDRGQGPEAFF.

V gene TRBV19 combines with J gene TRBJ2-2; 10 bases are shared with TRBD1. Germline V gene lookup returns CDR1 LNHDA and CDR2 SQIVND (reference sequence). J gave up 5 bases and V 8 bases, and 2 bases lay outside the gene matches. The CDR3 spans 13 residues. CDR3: CASRQGATGELFF. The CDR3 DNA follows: TGTGCCAGTCGACAGGGGGCGACCGGGGAGCTGTTTTTT.

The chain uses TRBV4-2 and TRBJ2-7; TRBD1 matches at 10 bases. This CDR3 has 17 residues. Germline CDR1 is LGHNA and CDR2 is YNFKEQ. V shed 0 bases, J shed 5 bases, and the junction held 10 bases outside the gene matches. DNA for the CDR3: TGTGCCAGCAGCCAAGACGCCGGGACAGGGGTTCTCAACGAGCAGTACTTC. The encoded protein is CASSQDAGTGVLNEQYF.

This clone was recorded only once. The CDR3 nucleotides read TGTGCCAGCAGAAGACTAGCGGGAGTTCGGGATGAGCAGTTCTTC. Amino acid sequence: CASRRLAGVRDEQFF. V is TRBV27 and J is TRBJ2-1; TRBD2 agrees at 12 bases. The ends lost 6 bases at V and 8 bases at J; junction bases unmatched: 8. The CDR3 spans 15 residues. Per germline, CDR1 MNHEY and CDR2 SMNVEV (reference sequence).

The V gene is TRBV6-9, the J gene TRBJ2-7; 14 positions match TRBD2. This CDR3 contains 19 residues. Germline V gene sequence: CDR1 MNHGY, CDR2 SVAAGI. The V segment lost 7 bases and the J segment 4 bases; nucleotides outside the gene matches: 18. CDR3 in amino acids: CASKGVRGGLAGEQYEQYF. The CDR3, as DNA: TGTGCCAGCAAAGGGGTAAGGGGGGGACTAGCGGGAGAGCAATACGAGCAGTACTTC.

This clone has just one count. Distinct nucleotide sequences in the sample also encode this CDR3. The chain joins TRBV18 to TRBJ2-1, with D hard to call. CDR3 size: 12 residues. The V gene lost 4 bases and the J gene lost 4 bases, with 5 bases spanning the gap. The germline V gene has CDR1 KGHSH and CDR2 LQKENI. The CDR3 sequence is CASSLSYNEQFF. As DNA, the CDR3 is TGTGCCAGCTCACTCTCGTACAATGAGCAGTTCTTC.

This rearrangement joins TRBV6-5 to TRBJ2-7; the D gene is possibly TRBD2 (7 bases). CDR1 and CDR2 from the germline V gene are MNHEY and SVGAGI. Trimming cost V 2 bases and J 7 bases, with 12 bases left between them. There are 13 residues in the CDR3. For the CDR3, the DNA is TGTGCCAGCAGTTACGCGGGGGCGGGAGAGCAGTACTTC. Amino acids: CASSYAGAGEQYF.

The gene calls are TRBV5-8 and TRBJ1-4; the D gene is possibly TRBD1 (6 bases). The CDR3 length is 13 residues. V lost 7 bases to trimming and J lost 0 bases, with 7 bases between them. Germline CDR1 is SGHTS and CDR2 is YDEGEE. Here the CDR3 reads CASEGATNEKLFF. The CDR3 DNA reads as TGTGCCAGCGAGGGGGCAACTAATGAAAAACTGTTTTTT.

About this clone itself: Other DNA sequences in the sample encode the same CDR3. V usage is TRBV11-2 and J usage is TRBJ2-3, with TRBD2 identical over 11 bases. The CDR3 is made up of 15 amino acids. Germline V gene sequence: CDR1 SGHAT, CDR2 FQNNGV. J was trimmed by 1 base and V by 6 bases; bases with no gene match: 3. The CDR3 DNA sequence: TGTGCCAGCAGTCTAGCGGGAGGAGGCACAGATACGCAGTATTTT. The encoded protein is CASSLAGGGTDTQYF. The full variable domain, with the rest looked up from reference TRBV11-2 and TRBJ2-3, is EAGVAQSPRYKIIEKRQSVAFWCNPISGHATLYWYQQILGQGPKLLIQFQNNGVVDDSQLPKDRFSAERLKGVDSTLKIQPAKLEDSAVYLCASSLAGGGTDTQYFGPGTRLTVL.

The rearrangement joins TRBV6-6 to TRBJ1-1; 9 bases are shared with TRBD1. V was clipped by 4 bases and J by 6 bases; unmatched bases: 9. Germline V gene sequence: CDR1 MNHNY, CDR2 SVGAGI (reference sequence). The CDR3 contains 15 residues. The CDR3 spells CASSFSGQGSSEAFF. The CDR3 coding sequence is TGTGCCAGCAGTTTTTCAGGACAGGGGTCATCTGAAGCTTTCTTT.

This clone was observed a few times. CDR3 sequence reads: CASSLGGSGTGELFF. Written as DNA, the CDR3 is TGTGCCAGCAGCTTAGGAGGGAGTGGCACCGGGGAGCTGTTTTTT. V is TRBV7-9 and J is TRBJ2-2; tentative D call: TRBD2 (5 bases). The CDR3 totals 15 residues. The V and J ends lost 1 base and 4 bases respectively, with 10 bases between them. Germline V gene data show CDR1 as SEHNR and CDR2 as FQNEAQ (reference sequence). The full variable domain, in which reference TRBV7-9 and TRBJ2-2 provide the parts outside the CDR3, is DTGVSQNPRHKITKRGQNVTFRCDPISEHNRLYWYRQTLGQGPEFLTYFQNEAQLEKSRLLSDRFSAERPKGSFSTLEIQRTEQGDSAMYLCASSLGGSGTGELFFGEGSRLTVL.

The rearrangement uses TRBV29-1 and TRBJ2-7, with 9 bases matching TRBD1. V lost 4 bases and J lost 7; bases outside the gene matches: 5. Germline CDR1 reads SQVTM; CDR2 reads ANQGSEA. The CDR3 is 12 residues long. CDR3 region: CSVGQGVGEQYF. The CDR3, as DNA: TGCAGCGTTGGACAGGGGGTTGGGGAGCAGTACTTC.

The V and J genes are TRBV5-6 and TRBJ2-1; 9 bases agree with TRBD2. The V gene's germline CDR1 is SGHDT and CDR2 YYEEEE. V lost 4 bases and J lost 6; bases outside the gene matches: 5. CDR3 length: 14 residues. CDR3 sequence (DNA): TGTGCCAGCAGCCAGGGACTAGCAGGCAATGAGCAGTTCTTC. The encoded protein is CASSQGLAGNEQFF. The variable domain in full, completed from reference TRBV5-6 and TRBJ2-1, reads DAGVTQSPTHLIKTRGQQVTLRCSPKSGHDTVSWYQQALGQGPQFIFQYYEEEERQRGNFPDRFSGHQFPNYSSELNVNALLLGDSALYLCASSQGLAGNEQFFGPGTRLTVL.

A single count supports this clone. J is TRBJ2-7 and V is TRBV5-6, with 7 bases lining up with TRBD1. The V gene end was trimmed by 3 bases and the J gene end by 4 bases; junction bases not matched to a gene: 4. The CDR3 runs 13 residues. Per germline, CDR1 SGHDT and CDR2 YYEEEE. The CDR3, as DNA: TGTGCCAGCAGCTCTGACAGGGAGTACGAGCAGTACTTC. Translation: CASSSDREYEQYF.

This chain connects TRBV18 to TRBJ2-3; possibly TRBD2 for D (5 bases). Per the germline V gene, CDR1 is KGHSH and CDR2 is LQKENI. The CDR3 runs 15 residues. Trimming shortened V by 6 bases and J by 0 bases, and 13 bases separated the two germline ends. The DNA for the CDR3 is TGTGCCAGCTCGTCAACCGGACTTAGCACAGATACGCAGTATTTT. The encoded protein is CASSSTGLSTDTQYF.

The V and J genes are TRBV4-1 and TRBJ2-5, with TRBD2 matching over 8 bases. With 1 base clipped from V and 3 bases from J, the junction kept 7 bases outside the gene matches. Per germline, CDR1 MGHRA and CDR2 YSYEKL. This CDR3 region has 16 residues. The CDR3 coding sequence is TGCGCCAGCAGCCAAGTCCCAGCGGGAGCGGAAGAGACCCAGTACTTC. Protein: CASSQVPAGAEETQYF.